This paragraph covers one T cell receptor beta chain sequence. Its antigen remains unidentified. In the PCR, 60 Vbeta and 13 Jbeta primers were used. The protocol was immunoSEQ multiplex PCR, while the TCRdb copy is restricted to in-frame clones and leaves out a portion. The sample carries under 200,000 clones, 68% recorded once. Germline V lookup: CDR1 MNHNS, CDR2 SASEGT. The CDR3 totals 13 residues. V lost 7 bases and J lost 10; bases outside the gene matches: 8. These data come from a study of cytomegalovirus exposure and HLA in healthy donors. Findings and limits, study-wide: Both high specificity and high sensitivity reportedly marked the classifier's diagnosis of cytomegalovirus status.

The chain carries TRBV6-1 and TRBJ1-4, with 8 bases fitting TRBD1. The sample comprised PBMCs. This sequence was found in a man aged 50 to 59 in good health and CMV-seronegative. The CDR3 reads CASKPGTGGKLFF. As DNA, the CDR3 is TGTGCCAGCAAACCCGGGACAGGCGGAAAACTGTTTTTT.